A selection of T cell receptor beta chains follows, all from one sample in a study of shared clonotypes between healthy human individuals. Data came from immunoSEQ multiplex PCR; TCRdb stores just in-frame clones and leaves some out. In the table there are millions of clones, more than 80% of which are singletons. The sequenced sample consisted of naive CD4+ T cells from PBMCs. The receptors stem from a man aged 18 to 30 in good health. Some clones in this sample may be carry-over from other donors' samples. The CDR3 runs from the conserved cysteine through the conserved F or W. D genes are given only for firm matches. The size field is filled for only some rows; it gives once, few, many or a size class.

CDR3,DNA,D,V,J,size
CASSQPGMGTTEAFF,TGTGCCAGCAGTCAACCAGGGATGGGGACTACTGAAGCTTTCTTT,NA,TRBV28,TRBJ1-1,NA
CASSNTDEQYF,TGTGCCAGCAGCAATACGGACGAGCAGTACTTC,NA,TRBV2,TRBJ2-7,NA
CASSFLTGLEAFF,TGCGCCAGCAGCTTCCTTACAGGACTTGAAGCTTTCTTT,NA,TRBV5-1,TRBJ1-1,NA
CASSPGLAGVSYEQYF,TGTGCCAGCTCACCTGGCCTAGCGGGAGTATCCTACGAGCAGTACTTC,TRBD2,TRBV18,TRBJ2-7,once
CASSQFASGAAYNEQFF,TGCGCCAGCAGCCAATTCGCTAGCGGGGCAGCCTACAATGAGCAGTTCTTC,TRBD2,TRBV4-3,TRBJ2-1,once
CASGTVSNQPQHF,TGTGCCAGCGGGACGGTTAGCAATCAGCCCCAGCATTTT,NA,TRBV6-1,TRBJ1-5,NA
CASGGNTGELFF,TGCGCCAGCGGGGGTAACACCGGGGAGCTGTTTTTT,NA,TRBV5-1,TRBJ2-2,once
CASSFEGAPTYNEQFF,TGTGCCAGCAGCTTTGAGGGGGCGCCTACCTACAATGAGCAGTTCTTC,TRBD1,TRBV7-2,TRBJ2-1,NA
CASSQEDRGLYGYTF,TGCGCCAGCAGCCAAGAGGACAGGGGGCTGTATGGCTACACCTTC,TRBD1,TRBV4-1,TRBJ1-2,NA
CASSQGHARKGIQPQHF,TGCGCCAGCAGCCAAGGACACGCCAGGAAGGGGATTCAGCCCCAGCATTTT,NA,TRBV4-1,TRBJ1-5,NA
CASSPVASSYNEQFF,TGTGCCAGCTCACCAGTAGCGAGCTCCTACAATGAGCAGTTCTTC,NA,TRBV18,TRBJ2-1,NA
CASSLPGGVAQYF,TGTGCCAGCAGTTTACCGGGAGGGGTGGCGCAGTATTTT,TRBD2,TRBV28,TRBJ2-3,once
CASTSRAPNTEAFF,TGTGCCAGCACCTCCCGGGCTCCGAACACTGAAGCTTTCTTT,NA,TRBV6-1,TRBJ1-1,NA
CASSLMGLMGAGELFF,TGCGCCAGCAGCTTGATGGGGCTCATGGGCGCCGGGGAGCTGTTTTTT,NA,TRBV5-1,TRBJ2-2,NA
CASSHGLGVETQYF,TGCGCCAGCAGCCACGGACTGGGTGTGGAGACCCAGTACTTC,NA,TRBV5-1,TRBJ2-5,NA
CASSLEGGPYEQYF,TGCGCCAGCAGCTTGGAGGGGGGGCCCTACGAGCAGTACTTC,NA,TRBV5-1,TRBJ2-7,NA
CASSLVEGTGELFF,TGTGCCAGCAGCTTGGTAGAGGGGACCGGGGAGCTGTTTTTT,NA,TRBV5-4,TRBJ2-2,NA
CASSLTSGTQETQYF,TGCGCCAGCAGCTTGACTAGCGGGACCCAAGAGACCCAGTACTTC,TRBD2,TRBV5-1,TRBJ2-5,NA
CAIRGRDTQYF,TGTGCCATCAGAGGGAGAGATACGCAGTATTTT,NA,TRBV10-3,TRBJ2-3,once
CASSLMGSYTEAFF,TGTGCCAGCAGCTTAATGGGCAGCTACACTGAAGCTTTCTTT,NA,TRBV7-2,TRBJ1-1,NA
CASSLPGTSGNTIYF,TGCGCCAGCAGCCTACCGGGGACCTCTGGAAACACCATATATTTT,NA,TRBV4-1,TRBJ1-3,NA
CASSAGAGNTIYF,TGTGCCAGCTCAGCAGGGGCGGGAAACACCATATATTTT,NA,TRBV18,TRBJ1-3,NA
CASSVSGLGANVLTF,TGTGCCAGCAGCGTCAGCGGACTAGGGGCCAACGTCCTGACTTTC,NA,TRBV9,TRBJ2-6,NA
CASRDVSYEQYF,TGTGCCAGCAGAGACGTCTCCTACGAGCAGTACTTC,NA,TRBV25-1,TRBJ2-7,once